Shown below are 7 T cell receptor beta chains from a single sample sequenced in a study of cytomegalovirus exposure and HLA in healthy donors. Sequencing was performed with immunoSEQ multiplex PCR; in TCRdb, only in-frame clones are kept and a portion is missing. The sample lists about 65,000 clones, about 90% occurring once. The sequencing input was PBMCs. These receptors all come from a young woman in good health and CMV-seronegative.

This clone appeared a few times. The V gene is TRBV4-2, the J gene TRBJ2-7; D unresolved. CDR3 length equals 14 residues. V lost 0 bases and J lost 6, with 12 bases in between. Germline loops: CDR1 LGHNA, CDR2 YNFKEQ. CDR3 nucleotide sequence: TGTGCCAGCAGCCAAGATATCCTAAATCGCGAGCAGTACTTC. Its protein is CASSQDILNREQYF.

The rearrangement uses TRBV19 and TRBJ1-2; no clear D gene. V lost 6 bases, J lost 4 bases, and 15 bases lay in between. Looked up from germline, CDR1 is LNHDA and CDR2 is SQIVND (reference sequence). This CDR3 has 14 residues. CDR3 sequence: CASSNSKFVYGYTF. The CDR3 DNA is TGTGCCAGTAGCAACAGTAAATTTGTCTATGGCTACACCTTC.

This clone was observed a single time. The chain couples TRBV7-3 to TRBJ2-2; a weak D match, TRBD1 (5 bases). Trimming removed 5 bases from V and 5 bases from J, with 15 bases in between. The CDR3 has 15 amino acids. Germline-derived CDR1 and CDR2 are SGHTA and FQGTGA. CDR3 coding DNA: TGTGCCAGCAGCAGGACAAAGACCTTAACCGGGGAGCTGTTTTTT. Translating it yields CASSRTKTLTGELFF.

The chain has TRBV10-3 and TRBJ1-2; TRBD1 is a possible D gene (5 bases). Per germline, CDR1 ENHRY and CDR2 SYGVKD. CDR3 length: 13 residues. The V end lost 0 bases, the J end lost 5 bases, and 7 bases lay between the germline ends. Written as DNA, the CDR3 is TGTGCCATCAGTGAGTCAGCAGGGTATGGCTACACCTTC. This translates into CAISESAGYGYTF.

The chain uses TRBV28 and TRBJ1-1, with 10 bases aligning to TRBD1. The CDR3 runs to 17 residues. CDR1 is MDHEN, CDR2 SYDVKM, per germline. With V trimmed by 5 bases and J by 1 base, 10 bases remained unmatched. The CDR3 reads CASSHQTGQGWNTEAFF. The CDR3 DNA reads as TGTGCCAGCAGTCACCAGACGGGACAGGGGTGGAACACTGAAGCTTTCTTT. Variable domain in full (rest from reference TRBV28 and TRBJ1-1): DVKVTQSSRYLVKRTGEKVFLECVQDMDHENMFWYRQDPGLGLRLIYFSYDVKMKEKGDIPEGYSVSREKKERFSLILESASTNQTSMYLCASSHQTGQGWNTEAFFGQGTRLTVV.

The V call is TRBV10-3, the J call TRBJ1-5; D is perhaps TRBD1 (5 bases). This CDR3 has 15 amino acids. V dropped 4 bases and J dropped 7 bases, with 17 bases sitting between them. In germline, CDR1 is ENHRY, CDR2 SYGVKD. CDR3 in amino acids: CAISGRQGDGQPQHF. In DNA, the CDR3 is TGTGCCATCAGTGGAAGGCAGGGTGACGGGCAGCCCCAGCATTTT.

The V gene is TRBV11-2, the J gene TRBJ1-2; D gene ambiguous. Germline CDR1 SGHAT, CDR2 FQNNGV. This CDR3 has 14 residues. Trimming stripped 2 bases from V and 4 bases from J, with 11 bases between. CDR3 residues: CASSLSQDRYGYTF. The CDR3 DNA sequence: TGTGCCAGCAGCTTATCCCAGGATCGCTATGGCTACACCTTC.